The clone carrying this T cell receptor beta chain was seen many times. The data originate from a study of metastatic and nonmetastatic thyroid tumors. Overall study context: A comparison of repertoires was made across blood and tumor or nodule tissue from malignant and benign thyroid patients.

No patient had received any treatment before thyroid surgery. As processed by the authors: Clinicopathological groups differed in CDR3, with these differences serving to build a distant-metastasis classifier for papillary thyroid cancer. TCRdb ran MiXCR on the PCR reads. For this entry, the V and J calls and clone size follow TCRdb and not the study's own pipeline. The sample has 75,000 to 95,000 clones, about 13% seen once. V was pared by 7 bases and J by 1 base, with 19 bases between. The CDR3 consists of 15 residues. Germline V gene sequence: CDR1 SQVTM, CDR2 ANQGSEA. V is TRBV29-1 and J is TRBJ2-5; TRBD1 is a possible D gene (5 bases). This receptor was obtained from a female donor with papillary thyroid cancer or a benign thyroid nodule (not recorded which). Some clones in this sample may be carry-over from other donors' samples. The material sequenced was blood. CDR3 region: CSAPVRQRFQETQYF. DNA for the CDR3: TGCAGCGCCCCTGTTCGACAGAGGTTCCAAGAGACCCAGTACTTC.